This T cell receptor beta chain was captured in a study of T cell responses to AZD1222 COVID-19 vaccine. Samples with a second dose at about 4 or about 12 weeks were pooled together. In the case of this clone: The antigen is undetermined.

Study outcomes and limitations: Among vaccine-associated CD4 TCRs, coverage spanned spike, with dominance at 160-218 and 743-854. Among AZD1222 vaccinees, only six or seven were seropositive at baseline. Samples come after the peak T cell response, not at day 14.

Measured with immunoSEQ multiplex PCR; TCRdb has only the in-frame clones, and not every one. This table has 250,000 to 300,000 clones, almost 95% appearing once. CDR1 MNHNS and CDR2 SASEGT come from the germline V gene. J gave up 4 bases and V 6 bases, and 7 bases lay outside the gene matches. This CDR3 comprises 14 residues. The chain is built from TRBV6-1 and TRBJ1-2; 8 bases are shared with TRBD1. The sample consisted of peripheral blood, taken 28 days after the second AZD1222 dose. The source is an adult who received the AZD1222 COVID-19 vaccine. This CDR3 reads CASSRGQGAYGYTF. CDR3 coding DNA: TGTGCCAGCAGCCGAGGACAGGGAGCCTATGGCTACACCTTC.